The present T cell receptor beta chain was sequenced within a study of molecular identifiers for immune sequencing clone quantification. Previously described methods and listed TCR primers were used for bulk TCR libraries. TCRdb re-called the PCR reads with MiXCR, one entry per CDR3 protein. The sample holds about 500,000 distinct CDR3 sequences, under 30% seen once. For this clonotype: The antigen remains unidentified.

Naive CD8 T cells were sorted as CD8+CD4-CCR7+CD45RA+. Germline V gene lookup returns CDR1 MNHEY and CDR2 SVGEGT. V was pared by 2 bases and J by 5 bases, with 16 bases between. CDR3 length: 15 residues. Whole-study results and caveats: Clones that had above 20 RNA copies took up over 98% of effector molecules but under 1% in naive cells. Spiked Jurkat TCR RNA equal to one cell could reportedly be picked out among one million naive cells.

This clonotype was sampled from a human donor in good health. Some libraries in this study had Jurkat cell RNA spiked in. The rearrangement joins TRBV6-2 or TRBV6-3 to TRBJ2-7; tentatively, D is TRBD1 or TRBD2 (6 bases each). What was sequenced was naive CD8+ T cells from blood, with Jurkat cell RNA spiked in. The subset here: FACS-sorted CD8+CD4-CCR7+CD45RA+ naive T cells. CDR3 nucleotide sequence: TGTGCCAGCAGTTACGTGGGGGGCGTTTGGCACGAGCAGTACTTC. Its protein is CASSYVGGVWHEQYF.